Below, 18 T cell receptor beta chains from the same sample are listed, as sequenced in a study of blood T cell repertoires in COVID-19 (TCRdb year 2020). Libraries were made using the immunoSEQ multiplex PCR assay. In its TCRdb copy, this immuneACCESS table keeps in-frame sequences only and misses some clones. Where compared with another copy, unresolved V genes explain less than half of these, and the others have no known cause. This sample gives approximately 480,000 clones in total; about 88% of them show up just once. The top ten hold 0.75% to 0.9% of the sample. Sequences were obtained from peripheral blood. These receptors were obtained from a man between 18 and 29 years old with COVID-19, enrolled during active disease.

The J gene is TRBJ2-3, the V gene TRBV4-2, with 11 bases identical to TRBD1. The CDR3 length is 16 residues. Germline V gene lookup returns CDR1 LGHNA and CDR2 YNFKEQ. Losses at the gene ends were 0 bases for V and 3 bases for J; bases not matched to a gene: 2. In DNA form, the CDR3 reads TGTGCCAGCAGCCAAGATGGGACAGGGGGAACAGATACGCAGTATTTT. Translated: CASSQDGTGGTDTQYF.

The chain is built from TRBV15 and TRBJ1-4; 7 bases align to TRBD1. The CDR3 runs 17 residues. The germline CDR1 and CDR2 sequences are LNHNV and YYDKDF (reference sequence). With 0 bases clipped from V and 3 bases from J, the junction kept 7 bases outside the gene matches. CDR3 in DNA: TGTGCCACCAGCAGAGATGACCCCACAGGGGCTAATGAAAAACTGTTTTTT. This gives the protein CATSRDDPTGANEKLFF.

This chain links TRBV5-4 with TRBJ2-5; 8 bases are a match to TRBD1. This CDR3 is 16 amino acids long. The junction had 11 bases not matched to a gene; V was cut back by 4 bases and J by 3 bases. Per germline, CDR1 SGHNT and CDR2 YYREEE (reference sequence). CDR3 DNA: TGTGCCAGCAGCGGGTCCGGGACAGGTCATAAAGAGACCCAGTACTTC. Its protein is CASSGSGTGHKETQYF.

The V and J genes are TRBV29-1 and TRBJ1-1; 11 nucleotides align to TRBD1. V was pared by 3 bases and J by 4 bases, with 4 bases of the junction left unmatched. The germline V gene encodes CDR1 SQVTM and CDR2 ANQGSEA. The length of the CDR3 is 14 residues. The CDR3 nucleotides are TGCAGCGTTGATCGGACAGGGGGCGGCACTGAAGCTTTCTTT. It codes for CSVDRTGGGTEAFF.

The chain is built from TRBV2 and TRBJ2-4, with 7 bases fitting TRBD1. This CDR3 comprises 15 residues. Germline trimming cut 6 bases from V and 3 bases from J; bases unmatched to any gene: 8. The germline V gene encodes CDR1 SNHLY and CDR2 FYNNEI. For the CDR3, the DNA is TGTGCCAGCAGCGTACCTCGGGACAGCAAAAACATTCAGTACTTC. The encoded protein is CASSVPRDSKNIQYF. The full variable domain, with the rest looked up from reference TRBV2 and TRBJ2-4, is EPEVTQTPSHQVTQMGQEVILRCVPISNHLYFYWYRQILGQKVEFLVSFYNNEISEKSEIFDDQFSVERPDGSNFTLKIRSTKLEDSAMYFCASSVPRDSKNIQYFGAGTRLSVL.

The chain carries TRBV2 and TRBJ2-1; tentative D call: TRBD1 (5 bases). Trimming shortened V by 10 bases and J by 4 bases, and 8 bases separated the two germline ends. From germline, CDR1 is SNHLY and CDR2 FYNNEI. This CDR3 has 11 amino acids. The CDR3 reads CAKTVYNEQFF. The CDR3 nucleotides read TGTGCCAAGACAGTATACAATGAGCAGTTCTTC. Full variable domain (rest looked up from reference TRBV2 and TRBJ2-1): EPEVTQTPSHQVTQMGQEVILRCVPISNHLYFYWYRQILGQKVEFLVSFYNNEISEKSEIFDDQFSVERPDGSNFTLKIRSTKLEDSAMYFCAKTVYNEQFFGPGTRLTVL.

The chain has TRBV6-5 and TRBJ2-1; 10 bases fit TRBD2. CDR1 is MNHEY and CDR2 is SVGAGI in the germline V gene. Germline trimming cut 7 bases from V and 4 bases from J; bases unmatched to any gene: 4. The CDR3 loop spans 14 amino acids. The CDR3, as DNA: TGTGCCAGCATGACTAGCGGGTTTTACAATGAGCAGTTCTTC. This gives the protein CASMTSGFYNEQFF.

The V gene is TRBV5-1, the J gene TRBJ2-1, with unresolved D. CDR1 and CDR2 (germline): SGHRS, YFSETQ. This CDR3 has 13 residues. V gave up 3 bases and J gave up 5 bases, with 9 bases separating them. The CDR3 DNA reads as TGCGCCAGCAGCTCGGAGTGGAACAATGAGCAGTTCTTC. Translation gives CASSSEWNNEQFF.

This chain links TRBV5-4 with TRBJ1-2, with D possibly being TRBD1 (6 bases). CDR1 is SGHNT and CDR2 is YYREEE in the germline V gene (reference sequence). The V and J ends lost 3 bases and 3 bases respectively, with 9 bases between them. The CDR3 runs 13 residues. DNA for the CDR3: TGTGCCAGCAGCTCGGACAGCTACTATGGCTACACCTTC. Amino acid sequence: CASSSDSYYGYTF.

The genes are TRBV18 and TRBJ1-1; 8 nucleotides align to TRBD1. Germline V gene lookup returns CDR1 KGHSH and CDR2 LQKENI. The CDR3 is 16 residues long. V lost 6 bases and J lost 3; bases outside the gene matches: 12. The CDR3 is CASSKSLGQGDTEAFF. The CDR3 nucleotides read TGTGCCAGCTCGAAAAGCCTCGGACAGGGAGACACTGAAGCTTTCTTT.

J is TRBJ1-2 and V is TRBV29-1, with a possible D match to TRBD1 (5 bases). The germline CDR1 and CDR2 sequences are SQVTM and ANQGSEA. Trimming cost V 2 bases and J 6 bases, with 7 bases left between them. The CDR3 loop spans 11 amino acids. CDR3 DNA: TGCAGCGTTGAACGGGGGGATGGCTACACCTTC. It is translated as CSVERGDGYTF.

The CDR3 here is CASSPGRIETQYF. The CDR3 DNA is TGTGCCAGCTCACCGGGCCGTATTGAGACCCAGTACTTC. The gene calls are TRBV18 and TRBJ2-5; no firm D call. Trimming left V 3 bases short and J 5 bases short, with 10 bases between. This CDR3 region has 13 residues. Germline CDR1 KGHSH, CDR2 LQKENI.

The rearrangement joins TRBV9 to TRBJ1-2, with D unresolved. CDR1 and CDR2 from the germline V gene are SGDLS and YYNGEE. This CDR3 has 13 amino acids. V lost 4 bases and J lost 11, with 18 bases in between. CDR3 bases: TGTGCCAGCAGCCCACAGTCCGGCCTTGGGTACACCTTC. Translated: CASSPQSGLGYTF. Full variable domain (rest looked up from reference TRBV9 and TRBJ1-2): DSGVTQTPKHLITATGQRVTLRCSPRSGDLSVYWYQQSLDQGLQFLIQYYNGEERAKGNILERFSAQQFPDLHSELNLSSLELGDSALYFCASSPQSGLGYTFGSGTRLTVV.

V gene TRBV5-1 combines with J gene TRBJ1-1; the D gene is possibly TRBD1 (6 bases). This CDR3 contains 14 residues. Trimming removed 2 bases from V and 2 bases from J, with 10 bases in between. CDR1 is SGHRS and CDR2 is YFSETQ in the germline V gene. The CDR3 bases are TGCGCCAGCAGCTTACAGGGAGATAACACTGAAGCTTTCTTT. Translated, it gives CASSLQGDNTEAFF.

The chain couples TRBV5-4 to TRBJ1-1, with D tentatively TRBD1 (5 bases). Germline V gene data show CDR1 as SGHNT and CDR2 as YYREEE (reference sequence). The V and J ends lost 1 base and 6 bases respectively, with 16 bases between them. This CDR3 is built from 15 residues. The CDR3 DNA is TGTGCCAGCAGCTTGAAAACGGGGGAGAATGCTGAAGCTTTCTTT. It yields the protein CASSLKTGENAEAFF.

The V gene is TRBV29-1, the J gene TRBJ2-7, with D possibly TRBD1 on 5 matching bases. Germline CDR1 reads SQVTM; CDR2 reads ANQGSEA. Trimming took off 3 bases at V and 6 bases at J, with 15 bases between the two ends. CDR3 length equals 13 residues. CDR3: CSVEGQGNFEQYF. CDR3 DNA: TGCAGCGTTGAGGGGCAGGGTAACTTCGAGCAGTACTTC.

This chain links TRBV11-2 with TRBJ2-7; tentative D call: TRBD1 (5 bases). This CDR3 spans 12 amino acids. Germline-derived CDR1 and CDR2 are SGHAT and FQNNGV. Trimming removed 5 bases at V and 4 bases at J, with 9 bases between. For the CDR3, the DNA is TGTGCCAGCAGCGAGACAGCTTACGAGCAGTACTTC. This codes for CASSETAYEQYF.

The CDR3 nucleotides are TGTGCCAGCAGTGAGCCGGGGACTGATCAGCCCCAGCATTTT. Encoded protein: CASSEPGTDQPQHF. V and J are TRBV25-1 and TRBJ1-5; weak D call: TRBD1 (5 bases). The germline gives CDR1 MGHDK, CDR2 SYGVNS. The CDR3 extends over 14 amino acids. Trimming stripped 3 bases from V and 5 bases from J, with 11 bases between.